A single sample is the source of the 27 T cell receptor beta chains below, sequenced in a study of early T cells in non-severe SARS-CoV-2 infection (dated by TCRdb to about 2021). Library preparation used 5' RACE. Reads for this sample came from a NextSeq 500. TCRdb reprocessed the public reads (quality trimming at Q25 with fastp, clone calling with MiXCR) and kept in-frame beta chains. Rows matching on CDR3 protein sequence are summarized as one entry with the most common DNA and genes. In all, the sample holds tens of thousands of distinct CDR3 sequences, and around a sixth of those were seen once. The ten largest clones add up to 12% of the sample. The specimen sequenced was whole blood. These receptors originate from an adult who was a healthcare worker with PCR-confirmed SARS-CoV-2 infection or an uninfected control (not recorded which).

This clonotype appeared a few times. This chain links TRBV18 with TRBJ1-2; tentative D call: TRBD1 (5 bases). The germline CDR1 and CDR2 sequences are KGHSH and LQKENI. The CDR3 runs 13 residues. The V end lost 0 bases, the J end lost 3 bases, and 5 bases lay between the germline ends. The CDR3 sequence: CASSPPGDYGYTF. For the CDR3, the DNA is TGTGCCAGCTCACCACCGGGGGACTATGGCTACACCTTC.

This clonotype occurred a few times. The chain uses TRBV6-6 and TRBJ1-2; the D is unclear. Between the trimmed V and J ends, which lost 5 bases and 5 bases, there was a span of 24 bases. CDR1 and CDR2 (germline): MNHNY, SVGAGI (reference sequence). CDR3 length: 17 amino acids. The CDR3 loop reads CASSHDRLYQIPYGYTF. The CDR3 coding sequence is TGTGCCAGCAGTCACGACCGGCTATATCAAATCCCGTATGGCTACACCTTC.

This clonotype was counted a few times. V is TRBV9 and J is TRBJ2-7; D remains unclear. Germline values: CDR1 SGDLS, CDR2 YYNGEE. V lost 0 bases and J lost 0, with 10 bases in between. CDR3 size: 15 residues. The CDR3 nucleotides read TGTGCCAGCAGCGTAGGTGGCGGCGACTCCTACGAGCAGTACTTC. Protein sequence: CASSVGGGDSYEQYF.

V and J are TRBV11-2 and TRBJ2-1; 7 positions match TRBD1. V lost 1 base and J lost 1; bases outside the gene matches: 4. The CDR3 is made up of 16 amino acids. Germline lookup yields CDR1 SGHAT and CDR2 FQNNGV. The CDR3 spells CASSLGYRGSYNEQFF. The CDR3 coding sequence is TGTGCCAGCAGCTTAGGTTACAGGGGATCCTACAATGAGCAGTTCTTC.

The chain combines TRBV6-2 or TRBV6-3 with TRBJ2-1; no reliable D call. The CDR3 extends over 11 amino acids. Per the germline V gene, CDR1 is MNHEY and CDR2 is SVGEGT. The V end was cut by 1 base, the J end by 8 bases, with 3 bases between. In DNA, the CDR3 is TGTGCCAGCAGTTACTTGGATGAGCAGTTCTTC. Protein: CASSYLDEQFF.

This clonotype was found a few times. This chain connects TRBV12-3 or TRBV12-4 to TRBJ2-3, with D tentatively TRBD2 (6 bases). The CDR3 runs to 14 residues. Between the trimmed V and J ends, which lost 7 bases and 2 bases, there was a span of 13 bases. DNA of the CDR3: TGTGCCAGCACCACGGAGGGGACCACAGATACGCAGTATTTT. Translation gives CASTTEGTTDTQYF.

This clonotype was recorded a few times. The chain uses TRBV29-1 and TRBJ2-6; D unclear. V lost 4 bases and J 0 bases, leaving 4 bases between the germline ends. Per germline, CDR1 SQVTM and CDR2 ANQGSEA. This CDR3 is built from 13 residues. The CDR3 region is CSVGASGANVLTF. The CDR3 nucleotides read TGCAGCGTTGGCGCCTCTGGGGCCAACGTCCTGACTTTC.

This clonotype was seen at least ten times. The chain carries TRBV3-1 and TRBJ1-6; 12 bases are a match to TRBD1. The CDR3 length is 17 residues. The germline gives CDR1 LGHDT, CDR2 YNNKEL (reference sequence). V shed 3 bases and J 9 bases; nucleotides not matched to a gene: 9. The CDR3 region is CASSHGLRGQGASPLHF. The CDR3 DNA follows: TGTGCCAGCAGCCACGGACTGCGGGGACAGGGGGCTTCACCCCTCCACTTT.

This clonotype was observed a few times. The chain has TRBV29-1 and TRBJ2-7, with a weak D call TRBD2 (6 bases). CDR1 and CDR2 (germline): SQVTM, ANQGSEA. The CDR3 totals 12 residues. V lost 7 bases and J 6 bases, leaving 16 bases between the germline ends. This CDR3 reads CSASGRAGEQYF. CDR3 nucleotides: TGCAGCGCTTCCGGACGAGCGGGCGAGCAGTACTTC.

This clonotype has ten or more counts. The chain is built from TRBV4-3 and TRBJ2-1, with 8 bases that match TRBD1. The CDR3 contains 16 residues. The germline CDR1 and CDR2 sequences are LGHNA and YSLEER. After removal of 3 bases from V and 7 bases from J, the junction contained 11 bases not matched to a gene. The CDR3 DNA follows: TGCGCCAGCAGCCAGACCCAGGGGGCTTGGGGTAATGAGCAGTTCTTC. This sequence encodes CASSQTQGAWGNEQFF.

This clonotype came up a few times. V usage is TRBV27 and J usage is TRBJ1-2, with D possibly being TRBD1 (5 bases). CDR1 MNHEY and CDR2 SMNVEV come from the germline V gene (reference sequence). This CDR3 has 13 residues. V was trimmed by 3 bases and J by 3 bases, leaving 8 bases between them. For the CDR3, the DNA is TGTGCCAGCAGTTTGCAGGGAGACTATGGCTACACCTTC. Translation gives CASSLQGDYGYTF.

The chain links TRBV11-1 to TRBJ2-3; a possible D gene is TRBD2 (5 bases). CDR3 length: 17 amino acids. V gave up 3 bases and J gave up 0 bases, with 16 bases separating them. Germline assignment: CDR1 SGHAT and CDR2 FQDESV (reference sequence). The CDR3 coding sequence is TGTGCCAGCAGCTTTCTAGCTGCAGGAACTAGCACAGATACGCAGTATTTT. Translating gives CASSFLAAGTSTDTQYF.

This chain connects TRBV29-1 to TRBJ2-3; no definite D call. The CDR3 has 12 residues. V lost 4 bases and J lost 1, with 6 bases in between. Looked up from germline, CDR1 is SQVTM and CDR2 is ANQGSEA. The CDR3 loop is CSVVPGTDTQYF. The CDR3, as DNA: TGCAGCGTTGTGCCCGGCACAGATACGCAGTATTTT.

This clonotype was seen ten or more times. The chain carries TRBV11-2 and TRBJ1-2; TRBD1 aligns across 7 bases. J lost 8 bases, V lost 8 bases, and 5 bases had no gene match. Germline assignment: CDR1 SGHAT and CDR2 FQNNGV. The CDR3 totals 11 residues. The CDR3 nucleotides read TGTGCCAGCCGTACAGGGGACGGCTACACCTTC. Translating it yields CASRTGDGYTF.

V usage is TRBV5-1 and J usage is TRBJ2-2; D gene ambiguous. Trimming cost V 2 bases and J 4 bases, with 12 bases left between them. The CDR3 sequence is 15 residues long. CDR1 and CDR2 (germline): SGHRS, YFSETQ. The CDR3 nucleotides read TGCGCCAGCAGCTTCGTCGGGCAAGCCACCGGGGAGCTGTTTTTT. It yields the protein CASSFVGQATGELFF.

This clonotype was seen repeatedly, ten times or more. This sequence joins TRBV7-9 and TRBJ2-3, with a possible D match to TRBD2 (6 bases). The CDR3 has 15 amino acids. V lost 1 base and J lost 3, with 11 bases in between. The germline CDR1 and CDR2 sequences are SEHNR and FQNEAQ (reference sequence). The DNA for the CDR3 is TGTGCCAGCAGCTTAGGTACGGGGGAGACAGATACGCAGTATTTT. As protein: CASSLGTGETDTQYF.

The J gene is TRBJ2-3, the V gene TRBV14; D remains unclear. The germline V and J ends were trimmed by 6 bases and 2 bases, with 12 bases remaining between them. This CDR3 has 14 amino acids. The germline V gene encodes CDR1 SGHDN and CDR2 FVKESK. The chain's CDR3 is CASRSGLPTDTQYF. The CDR3 DNA is TGTGCCAGCAGATCGGGCCTCCCCACAGATACGCAGTATTTT.

J is TRBJ1-2 and V is TRBV27; D perhaps matches TRBD1 (6 bases). Germline assignment: CDR1 MNHEY and CDR2 SMNVEV (reference sequence). There are 15 residues in the CDR3. Between the trimmed V and J ends, which lost 0 bases and 0 bases, there was a span of 8 bases. In nucleotides, the CDR3 is TGTGCCAGCAGTTTATCGGGGGCTTCTAACTATGGCTACACCTTC. Translating gives CASSLSGASNYGYTF.

This clonotype turned up a few times. The rearrangement links TRBV7-2 to TRBJ2-1, with D unresolved. The V end lost 4 bases, the J end lost 3 bases, and 7 bases lay between the germline ends. The CDR3 has 13 amino acids. Germline V gene sequence: CDR1 SGHTA, CDR2 FQGNSA. CDR3 nucleotides: TGTGCCAGCAGCTCGGACCGCTACAATGAGCAGTTCTTC. The encoded protein is CASSSDRYNEQFF.

In regard to this clonotype: The germline gene is not matched at one end of the junction; a read error may be the cause. The V call is TRBV4-3, the J call TRBJ2-3; no reliable D call. Germline CDR1 LGHNA, CDR2 YSLEER. The CDR3 extends over 13 amino acids. The CDR3: CASSQVKDHTQYF. The CDR3 DNA follows: TGCGCCAGCAGCCAAGTAAAGGATCATACACAGTATTTT.

The chain uses TRBV29-1 and TRBJ1-1; D is uncertain. From germline, CDR1 is SQVTM and CDR2 ANQGSEA. The CDR3 covers 12 residues. Trimming took 5 bases from V and 0 from J, leaving 7 bases between them. As DNA, the CDR3 is TGCAGCGTTTCTCTCCTGAACACTGAAGCTTTCTTT. Its protein product is CSVSLLNTEAFF. Full variable domain (remainder filled in from reference TRBV29-1 and TRBJ1-1): SAVISQKPSRDICQRGTSLTIQCQVDSQVTMMFWYRQQPGQSLTLIATANQGSEATYESGFVIDKFPISRPNLTFSTLTVSNMSPEDSSIYLCSVSLLNTEAFFGQGTRLTVV.

The chain combines TRBV28 with TRBJ1-6; 12 nucleotides agree with TRBD1. Germline V lookup: CDR1 MDHEN, CDR2 SYDVKM. The V segment lost 3 bases and the J segment 9 bases; nucleotides outside the gene matches: 3. This CDR3 spans 15 amino acids. CDR3 amino acids: CASSLGQGAGSPLHF. DNA for the CDR3: TGTGCCAGCAGTTTGGGACAGGGGGCAGGTTCACCCCTCCACTTT.

V is TRBV24-1 and J is TRBJ2-7; D may be TRBD2 (5 bases). The CDR3 spans 12 residues. From germline, CDR1 is KGHDR and CDR2 SFDVKD. The ends were cut back, 2 bases at V and 7 bases at J, with 8 bases in the middle. In DNA form, the CDR3 reads TGTGCCACCAGTGATTCAGGACTGGAGCAGTACTTC. Its translation: CATSDSGLEQYF.

The V gene is TRBV24-1, the J gene TRBJ2-3; D possibly corresponds to TRBD2 (6 bases). Trimming pared 6 bases from V and 3 bases from J, leaving 9 bases between. The CDR3 extends over 13 amino acids. Germline CDR1 and CDR2: KGHDR and SFDVKD. The CDR3 here is CATSTGGTDTQYF. The CDR3 DNA reads as TGTGCCACCAGTACCGGGGGAACAGATACGCAGTATTTT.

V gene TRBV18 combines with J gene TRBJ1-4; D gene uncertain. The CDR3 length is 15 residues. With 1 base removed from V and 8 bases from J, the gap between germline ends came to 14 bases. Germline lookup yields CDR1 KGHSH and CDR2 LQKENI. The CDR3 protein is CASSPRNGPGEKLFF. In nucleotides, the CDR3 is TGTGCCAGCTCACCACGGAACGGCCCCGGGGAAAAACTGTTTTTT.

This chain joins TRBV27 and TRBJ2-3; weak D call: TRBD1 (6 bases). The CDR3 has 15 residues. Germline V gene lookup returns CDR1 MNHEY and CDR2 SMNVEV (reference sequence). With 0 bases removed from V and 0 bases from J, the gap between germline ends came to 7 bases. The CDR3 DNA sequence: TGTGCCAGCAGTTTATCGACAGGTAGCACAGATACGCAGTATTTT. Translation: CASSLSTGSTDTQYF.

The V call is TRBV7-2, the J call TRBJ2-3, with D maybe TRBD1 (6 bases). Per the germline V gene, CDR1 is SGHTA and CDR2 is FQGNSA. There are 16 residues in the CDR3. Deletions cut 4 bases from V and 0 bases from J, with 14 bases between. CDR3 residues: CASSSPRDTSTDTQYF. CDR3 nucleotides: TGTGCCAGCAGCTCCCCCCGGGACACCAGCACAGATACGCAGTATTTT.